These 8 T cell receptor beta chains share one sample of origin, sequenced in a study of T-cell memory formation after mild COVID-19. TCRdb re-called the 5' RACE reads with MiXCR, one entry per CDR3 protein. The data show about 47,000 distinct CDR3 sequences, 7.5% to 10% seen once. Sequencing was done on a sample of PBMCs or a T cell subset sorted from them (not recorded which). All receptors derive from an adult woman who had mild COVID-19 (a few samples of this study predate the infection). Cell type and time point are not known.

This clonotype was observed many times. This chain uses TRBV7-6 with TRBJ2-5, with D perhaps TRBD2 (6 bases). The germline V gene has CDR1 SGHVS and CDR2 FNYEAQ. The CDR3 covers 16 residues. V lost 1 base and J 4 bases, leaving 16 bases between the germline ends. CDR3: CASSLDPGSQLETQYF. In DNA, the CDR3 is TGTGCCAGCAGCTTAGACCCCGGGAGTCAGCTAGAGACCCAGTACTTC.

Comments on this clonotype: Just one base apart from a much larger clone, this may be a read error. The CDR3 here is CSARERARAKETQYF. The CDR3 region has the DNA TGCAGTGCTAGAGAAAGAGCCAGGGCCAAAGAGACCCAGTACTTC. The rearrangement uses TRBV20-1 and TRBJ2-5, with a tentative D call TRBD1 (5 bases). CDR3 length: 15 amino acids. V was trimmed by 0 bases and J by 3 bases, leaving 14 bases between them. Per germline, CDR1 DFQATT and CDR2 SNEGSKA (reference sequence).

CDR3 in DNA: TGTGCCAGCTCACCGGACAGGGTCGGCTATGGCTACACCTTC. This gives the protein CASSPDRVGYGYTF. The chain links TRBV18 to TRBJ1-2; 8 bases are shared with TRBD1. The CDR3 is made up of 14 amino acids. V dropped 3 bases and J dropped 4; count of bases not matched to a gene: 4. Germline CDR1 is KGHSH and CDR2 is LQKENI.

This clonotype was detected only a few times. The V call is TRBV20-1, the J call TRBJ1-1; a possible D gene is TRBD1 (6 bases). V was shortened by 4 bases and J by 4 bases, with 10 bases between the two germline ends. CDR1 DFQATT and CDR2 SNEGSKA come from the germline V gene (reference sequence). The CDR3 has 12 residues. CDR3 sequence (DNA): TGCAGTGCTACAGGGGTGGGCACTGAAGCTTTCTTT. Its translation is CSATGVGTEAFF.

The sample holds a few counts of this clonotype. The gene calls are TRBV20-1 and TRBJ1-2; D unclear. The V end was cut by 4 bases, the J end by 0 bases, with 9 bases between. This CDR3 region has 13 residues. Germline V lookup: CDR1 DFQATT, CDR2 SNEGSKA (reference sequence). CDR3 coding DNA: TGCAGTGCTATACAGATAACTAACTATGGCTACACCTTC. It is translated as CSAIQITNYGYTF.

The CDR3 is CASSLLDRPNTEAFF. CDR3 in DNA: TGTGCCAGCAGTCTCCTGGACAGGCCGAACACTGAAGCTTTCTTT. J is TRBJ1-1 and V is TRBV12-3 or TRBV12-4; 7 nucleotides align to TRBD1. The CDR3 covers 15 residues. V dropped 5 bases and J dropped 1; count of bases not matched to a gene: 7.

CDR3 protein: CATSEDGTAGYTF. The CDR3 DNA reads TGTGCCACCAGTGAGGATGGGACAGCTGGCTACACCTTC. The chain uses TRBV24-1 and TRBJ1-2; 7 nucleotides match TRBD1. Germline CDR1 is KGHDR and CDR2 is SFDVKD. This CDR3 contains 13 residues. The trim removed 4 bases at V and 7 bases at J, leaving 5 bases unmatched.

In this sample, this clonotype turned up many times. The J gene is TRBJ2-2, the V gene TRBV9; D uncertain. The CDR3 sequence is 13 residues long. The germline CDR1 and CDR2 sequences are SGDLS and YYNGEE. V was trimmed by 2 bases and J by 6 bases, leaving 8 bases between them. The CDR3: CASSVDRAGELFF. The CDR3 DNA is TGTGCCAGCAGCGTCGACCGGGCCGGGGAGCTGTTTTTT.